This TCR beta chain was observed in a study of cytomegalovirus exposure and HLA in healthy donors. Overall study findings and caveats: Later analysis showed most CMV-associated TCR beta chains appearing HLA-restricted. In vitro assays verified that three CMV-associated chains recognized CMV antigens specifically.

CDR3 length: 16 amino acids. V was pared by 5 bases and J by 1 base, with 10 bases of the junction left unmatched. Looked up from germline, CDR1 is MDHEN and CDR2 is SYDVKM. Comment on this clone: As yet, its antigen is unknown.

PCR employed 60 Vbeta and 13 Jbeta primers. The repertoire was sequenced with immunoSEQ multiplex PCR; TCRdb's copy has only in-frame clones and lacks some. Seen here are tens of thousands of clones, about 81% observed once, and the top ten hold under 2.5%. The sequence derives from a man in his late teens or twenties in good health and CMV-seronegative. The chain links TRBV28 to TRBJ1-2, with 7 bases fitting TRBD1. The sequenced sample consisted of PBMCs. The CDR3 here is CASSPKGRGINYGYTF. For the CDR3, the DNA is TGTGCCAGCAGTCCAAAAGGCAGGGGGATTAACTATGGCTACACCTTC.